This TCR beta chain derives from a study of cytomegalovirus exposure and HLA in healthy donors. About the study: An earlier analysis identified 117 million unique TCR beta sequences in 150 million to 200 million T cells. In terms of ancestry, the Caucasian-associated cluster contained about 80% of the approximately 400 genotyped donors. General observations from the study: There were several of the most significant clusters that appeared linked to common viral pathogens in a later analysis. The authors excluded some V segments, including TRBV6-2 and TRBV6-3, as indistinguishable.

Both 60 Vbeta primers and 13 Jbeta primers went into the PCR. This table comes from immunoSEQ multiplex PCR, and its TCRdb copy is limited to in-frame clones, with some not included. The table includes roughly 260,000 clones, 84% detected once. The CDR3 has 14 amino acids. Germline CDR1 and CDR2: MDHEN and SYDVKM. V dropped 3 bases and J dropped 2 bases, with 10 bases sitting between them. The count of this clone is one. Its specificity is unknown. The chain links TRBV28 to TRBJ1-1, with a tentative D call TRBD1 (6 bases). The sequence was obtained from a woman aged 40 to 50 in good health and CMV-seropositive. The sequencing input was PBMCs. The CDR3, as DNA: TGTGCCAGCAGTTTCTACAGGGACAACACTGAAGCTTTCTTT. It specifies CASSFYRDNTEAFF.